The 9 T cell receptor beta chains below all came from one sample that was sequenced in a study of blood T cell repertoires in COVID-19. Only in-frame clones appear in the TCRdb table, and some are missing; sequencing was by immunoSEQ multiplex PCR. The sample comprises fewer than 450,000 clones, approximately 89% of which are singletons, and 10% to 15% rests with the top ten. The sequencing input was peripheral blood. The receptor set was obtained from a woman aged 50 to 65 with COVID-19, enrolled during active disease.

This clone was detected a few times. The chain has TRBV14 and TRBJ1-1; no definite D call. Germline V gives CDR1 SGHDN, CDR2 FVKESK. CDR3 length: 11 amino acids. Between the trimmed V and J ends, which lost 4 bases and 2 bases, there was a span of 2 bases. In DNA, the CDR3 is TGTGCCAGCAGCCCTAACACTGAAGCTTTCTTT. Translating gives CASSPNTEAFF.

V is TRBV25-1 and J is TRBJ1-4, with 12 bases identical to TRBD1. The germline CDR1 and CDR2 sequences are MGHDK and SYGVNS. V trimming: 6 bases; J trimming: 6 bases; junction bases outside the gene matches: 5. The CDR3 loop spans 15 amino acids. CDR3 nucleotides: TGTGCCAGCAGGGGGACAGGGGGCGCGTATGAAAAACTGTTTTTT. Amino acid sequence: CASRGTGGAYEKLFF. The full variable domain, rest sourced from reference TRBV25-1 and TRBJ1-4, is EADIYQTPRYLVIGTGKKITLECSQTMGHDKMYWYQQDPGMELHLIHYSYGVNSTEKGDLSSESTVSRIRTEHFPLTLESARPSHTSQYLCASRGTGGAYEKLFFGSGTQLSVL.

This clone was detected only once. The rearrangement uses TRBV5-1 and TRBJ2-3, with 11 bases lining up with TRBD2. This CDR3 is built from 16 residues. The germline gives CDR1 SGHRS, CDR2 YFSETQ. V shed 3 bases, J shed 2 bases, and the junction held 5 bases outside the gene matches. In nucleotides, the CDR3 is TGCGCCAGCAGCTCTAGCGGGGGGCCCTCCACAGATACGCAGTATTTT. Encoded protein: CASSSSGGPSTDTQYF.

The chain has TRBV19 and TRBJ2-7, with D perhaps TRBD2 (7 bases). CDR3 length: 16 residues. Germline V gives CDR1 LNHDA, CDR2 SQIVND (reference sequence). Between the trimmed V and J ends, which lost 7 bases and 7 bases, there was a span of 26 bases. The CDR3 DNA sequence: TGTGCCAGTACCCCCCAGGCGGGGGCCCTTCGAAGGGAGCAGTACTTC. It encodes CASTPQAGALRREQYF.

The chain has TRBV9 and TRBJ1-2, with 7 nucleotides matching TRBD1. The CDR3 contains 18 residues. V was clipped by 3 bases and J by 3 bases; unmatched bases: 17. Germline assignment: CDR1 SGDLS and CDR2 YYNGEE. In DNA, the CDR3 is TGTGCCAGCAGCGCCACAGGGGTGGTGGATTCAGGTTACTATGGCTACACCTTC. It yields the protein CASSATGVVDSGYYGYTF.

The genes are TRBV5-6 and TRBJ1-1; a weak D match, TRBD1 (5 bases). Trimming shortened V by 3 bases and J by 5 bases, and 14 bases separated the two germline ends. Germline-derived CDR1 and CDR2 are SGHDT and YYEEEE. The length of the CDR3 is 14 residues. This CDR3 reads CASSYDQRGTEAFF. CDR3 DNA: TGTGCCAGCAGCTACGACCAACGGGGGACTGAAGCTTTCTTT.

The rearrangement links TRBV27 to TRBJ1-3; D possibly corresponds to TRBD1 (6 bases). Germline-derived CDR1 and CDR2 are MNHEY and SMNVEV (reference sequence). The CDR3 length is 14 residues. V dropped 6 bases and J dropped 0 bases, with 9 bases sitting between them. The CDR3 sequence: CASRGQFSGNTIYF. CDR3 nucleotides: TGTGCCAGCAGAGGACAGTTCTCTGGAAACACCATATATTTT.

This chain connects TRBV5-1 to TRBJ1-1; the match to TRBD1 covers 9 bases. The CDR3 runs 15 residues. Unmatched junction bases numbered 13, after V lost 3 bases and J lost 10 bases. Looked up from germline, CDR1 is SGHRS and CDR2 is YFSETQ. As DNA, the CDR3 is TGCGCCAGCAGCTCTTACGGACAGGGGCCCTGGGGAGCTTTCTTT. Protein product: CASSSYGQGPWGAFF.

The gene calls are TRBV11-2 and TRBJ2-7, with 7 bases matching TRBD2. CDR3 length: 17 residues. CDR1 is SGHAT, CDR2 FQNNGV, per germline. Unmatched junction bases numbered 10, after V lost 0 bases and J lost 2 bases. The CDR3 loop is CASSLDPRLAGAYEQYF. The CDR3 DNA is TGTGCCAGCAGCTTAGATCCGCGGTTGGCGGGGGCCTACGAGCAGTACTTC.